The rows below give T cell receptor beta chains drawn from one sample of a study of T-cell memory formation after mild COVID-19. MiXCR, applied by TCRdb to the 5' RACE reads, yields one record per CDR3 protein. The table has 550,000 to 650,000 distinct CDR3 sequences, around 16% seen once. Sequencing was done on a sample of PBMCs or a T cell subset sorted from them (not recorded which). The receptors stem from an adult woman who had mild COVID-19 (a few samples of this study predate the infection). Cell type and time point are not known. CDR3s include the opening cysteine and the closing phenylalanine or tryptophan. D genes are given only for firm matches. Clone size is not always given. Where it is, it says once, few, many or a class for expanded clones.

abundance	v_gene	j_gene	d_gene	CDR3aa	CDR3nt
-	TRBV7-9	TRBJ1-4	TRBD1	CASSLASGTGVTNEKLFF	TGTGCCAGCAGCTTAGCCTCCGGGACAGGGGTCACTAATGAAAAACTGTTTTTT
-	TRBV6-6	TRBJ2-3	TRBD1	CASSYPGIRGPSSRDTQYF	TGTGCCAGCAGTTACCCCGGAATCAGGGGGCCCTCCTCCCGAGATACGCAGTATTTT
few	TRBV7-3	TRBJ2-1	-	CASSRGGDRRMQFF	TGTGCCAGCAGCAGGGGCGGGGATCGACGGATGCAGTTCTTC
few	TRBV20-1	TRBJ2-7	-	CSASEGMAEQYF	TGCAGTGCTAGTGAGGGAATGGCCGAGCAGTACTTC
-	TRBV3-1	TRBJ1-1	TRBD1	CASSQDRTGVTFF	TGTGCCAGCAGCCAAGATAGGACAGGGGTTACTTTCTTT
-	TRBV11-3	TRBJ2-1	TRBD2	CASSGTSADSYNEQFF	TGTGCCAGCAGTGGGACTAGCGCCGACTCCTACAATGAGCAGTTCTTC
-	TRBV5-1	TRBJ2-7	TRBD1	CASSWRDRGDEQYF	TGCGCCAGCAGCTGGAGGGACAGGGGGGACGAGCAGTACTTC
-	TRBV12-3/TRBV12-4	TRBJ2-7	TRBD2	CASSAPGTSGGDYEQYF	TGTGCCAGCAGTGCCCCCGGGACTAGCGGGGGCGATTACGAGCAGTACTTC
-	TRBV20-1	TRBJ2-1	TRBD2	CSARVGGSSYNEQFF	TGCAGTGCTAGAGTAGGCGGGAGCTCCTACAATGAGCAGTTCTTC
-	TRBV14	TRBJ2-7	TRBD2	CASSQASRTSGTTPSLEQYF	TGTGCCAGCAGCCAAGCGTCACGGACTAGCGGGACCACGCCCTCCCTCGAGCAGTACTTC
few	TRBV19	TRBJ2-2	-	CASSTQGARGGELFF	TGTGCCAGTAGTACACAGGGCGCCCGAGGCGGGGAGCTGTTTTTT
-	TRBV27	TRBJ2-2	TRBD2	CARAPRPSGATNTGELFF	TGTGCCAGGGCCCCCCGGCCTAGCGGGGCAACGAACACCGGGGAGCTGTTTTTT
few	TRBV6-5	TRBJ1-2	-	CASSYSFSDGYTF	TGTGCCAGCAGTTACTCGTTCAGCGATGGCTACACCTTC
-	TRBV5-1	TRBJ2-7	-	CASSTTGTSASYEQYF	TGCGCCAGCAGCACAACAGGGACATCTGCCTCCTACGAGCAGTACTTC
few	TRBV19	TRBJ1-5	-	CATNVAGNGQPQHF	TGTGCCACTAACGTCGCAGGGAATGGTCAGCCCCAGCATTTT
few	TRBV24-1	TRBJ2-1	TRBD2	CATSDMSGSTYNEQFF	TGTGCCACCAGTGATATGAGCGGGAGCACCTACAATGAGCAGTTCTTC
-	TRBV6-2/TRBV6-3	TRBJ1-2	-	CASSWESGYTF	TGTGCCAGCAGTTGGGAGTCGGGCTACACCTTC
-	TRBV4-3	TRBJ2-7	-	CASSQDWAGGDYEQYF	TGCGCCAGCAGCCAAGATTGGGCAGGAGGGGACTACGAGCAGTACTTC
-	TRBV20-1	TRBJ2-7	-	CSASQSSYEQYF	TGCAGTGCTAGTCAGAGTTCCTACGAGCAGTACTTC
few	TRBV7-3	TRBJ2-3	-	CASTETGWDTQYF	TGTGCCAGCACGGAAACAGGGTGGGATACGCAGTATTTT
-	TRBV5-4	TRBJ2-5	-	CAISWGGLQETQYF	TGTGCCATCTCTTGGGGGGGGCTACAGGAGACCCAGTACTTC
-	TRBV11-3	TRBJ2-1	TRBD2	CASSYRLAVPTNEQFF	TGTGCCAGCAGTTATAGACTAGCGGTCCCAACGAATGAGCAGTTCTTC
-	TRBV24-1	TRBJ2-2	TRBD1	CATSDLSRGPSRELFF	TGTGCCACCAGTGATTTGTCCAGGGGGCCGTCCCGGGAGCTGTTTTTT
-	TRBV5-1	TRBJ1-2	-	CASRSPIVGAGLGGYTF	TGCGCCAGCAGGTCGCCGATAGTAGGAGCCGGGCTTGGGGGCTACACCTTC
few	TRBV12-3/TRBV12-4	TRBJ2-7	-	CASSWYQGPLFSYEQYF	TGTGCCAGCAGTTGGTACCAGGGACCCCTATTCTCCTACGAGCAGTACTTC
-	TRBV5-1	TRBJ1-2	-	CASSLDVTGTYGYTF	TGCGCCAGCAGCTTGGACGTTACAGGAACTTATGGCTACACCTTC
-	TRBV5-1	TRBJ2-4	TRBD1	CASSDGTGDDIQYF	TGCGCCAGCAGCGACGGGACAGGGGACGACATTCAGTACTTC
many	TRBV20-1	TRBJ2-1	TRBD2	CSAKPPGILAGLGNEQFF	TGCAGTGCTAAGCCCCCGGGGATTCTAGCGGGGCTTGGGAATGAGCAGTTCTTC
-	TRBV7-6	TRBJ2-3	-	CASSSRFELRTDTQYF	TGTGCCAGCAGCTCCCGGTTTGAGCTCCGAACAGATACGCAGTATTTT
-	TRBV29-1	TRBJ1-2	-	CSARGPRNYGYTF	TGCAGCGCCCGGGGCCCGCGTAACTATGGCTACACCTTC
few	TRBV3-1	TRBJ2-2	-	CASSQNRQYPNTGELFF	TGTGCCAGCAGCCAGAACAGACAGTACCCGAACACCGGGGAGCTGTTTTTT
few	TRBV5-1	TRBJ1-5	-	CASSLDREHQPQHF	TGCGCCAGCAGCTTGGACAGGGAGCATCAGCCCCAGCATTTT
few	TRBV11-2	TRBJ1-2	-	CASSLEQIDGGGYTF	TGTGCCAGCAGCTTAGAGCAGATTGATGGTGGAGGCTACACCTTC
-	TRBV5-1	TRBJ2-1	-	CASIASPGSGHNEQFF	TGCGCCAGCATCGCTTCACCCGGGAGTGGTCACAATGAGCAGTTCTTC
few	TRBV7-2	TRBJ2-2	-	CASSLDRSTGELFF	TGTGCCAGCAGCTTAGATAGGTCCACCGGGGAGCTGTTTTTT
-	TRBV5-5	TRBJ2-3	TRBD1	CAGGRTGDSTDTQYF	TGTGCCGGGGGCCGGACAGGGGATAGCACAGATACGCAGTATTTT
-	TRBV7-8	TRBJ2-2	TRBD2	CASSLAHGRAGELFF	TGTGCCAGCAGCTTAGCTCACGGGAGGGCCGGGGAGCTGTTTTTT
few	TRBV5-1	TRBJ2-2	TRBD1	CASSLGRQGFTGELFF	TGCGCCAGCAGCTTGGGGAGACAGGGATTCACCGGGGAGCTGTTTTTT
few	TRBV7-9	TRBJ2-7	-	CASSGYDEQYF	TGTGCCAGCAGCGGTTACGACGAGCAGTACTTC
many	TRBV5-1	TRBJ1-5	-	CASSLATGQPQHF	TGCGCCAGCAGCTTGGCGACGGGACAGCCCCAGCATTTT
-	TRBV6-7	TRBJ1-5	-	CASSYLPLCQGRNQPQHF	TGTGCCAGCAGTTACCTCCCGTTGTGCCAGGGACGAAATCAGCCCCAGCATTTT
many	TRBV29-1	TRBJ2-7	-	CSVGGGESYEQYF	TGCAGCGTTGGCGGCGGGGAGAGCTACGAGCAGTACTTC
-	TRBV6-6	TRBJ1-1	-	CASQSSWTEEAFF	TGTGCCAGCCAGAGTTCCTGGACAGAAGAAGCTTTCTTT
few	TRBV5-6	TRBJ2-3	TRBD2	CASSLGASGDPDTQYF	TGTGCCAGCAGCTTGGGGGCTAGCGGGGACCCAGATACGCAGTATTTT
few	TRBV5-1	TRBJ1-1	TRBD1	CASSLGRTGTTEAFF	TGCGCCAGCAGCTTGGGGAGGACAGGGACGACTGAAGCTTTCTTT
few	TRBV18	TRBJ1-1	TRBD1	CASSPAQTGGNTESFF	TGTGCCAGCTCCCCCGCGCAGACAGGGGGGAACACTGAATCTTTCTTT
-	TRBV24-1	TRBJ2-3	-	CATSDYSGPSTDTQYF	TGTGCCACCAGTGACTACAGCGGGCCCAGCACAGATACGCAGTATTTT
-	TRBV10-2	TRBJ1-3	-	CASRSTGNSGNTIYF	TGCGCCAGCAGATCGACAGGAAACTCTGGAAACACCATATATTTT
few	TRBV4-2	TRBJ2-5	-	CASSQDDPRETQYF	TGTGCCAGCAGCCAAGACGACCCGAGGGAGACCCAGTACTTC
many	TRBV18	TRBJ2-7	TRBD2	CASSPGLARNEQYF	TGTGCCAGCTCCCCGGGACTAGCGAGAAACGAGCAGTACTTC
few	TRBV18	TRBJ2-3	-	CASSPLREVGDTQYF	TGTGCCAGCTCACCACTGAGGGAAGTTGGCGATACGCAGTATTTT
-	TRBV3-1	TRBJ2-7	-	CASSQGGTPYEQYF	TGTGCCAGCAGCCAAGGAGGGACCCCGTACGAGCAGTACTTC
-	TRBV4-3	TRBJ2-7	-	CASSQDRGALYEQYF	TGCGCCAGCAGCCAAGATCGGGGAGCTCTCTACGAGCAGTACTTC
-	TRBV5-1	TRBJ1-4	-	CASSFGPANEKLFF	TGCGCCAGCAGCTTTGGGCCGGCTAATGAAAAACTGTTTTTT
-	TRBV18	TRBJ2-5	TRBD1	CASSQRGTGIQETQYF	TGTGCCAGCTCACAACGCGGGACAGGGATCCAAGAGACCCAGTACTTC